There are a few counts of the clone carrying this TCR beta chain. The record originates from a study of blood T cell repertoires in COVID-19. Study at large: Whether acute or convalescent, the COVID-19 samples came from the United States, Italy and Spain. From T cells, B-cell-depleted T cells, or PBMCs came the material, which was cDNA or gDNA.

Seattle researchers signed up patients amid active infection and tracked them longitudinally. Germline CDR1 reads GTSNPN; CDR2 reads SVGIG (reference sequence). V was shortened by 2 bases and J by 6 bases, with 8 bases between the two germline ends. The CDR3 spans 11 residues. Per the study methods: Amplified reference gene primers provided the basis for estimating nucleated cell counts. Sequenced by immunoSEQ multiplex PCR; TCRdb stores in-frame clones only, minus some. The D gene and trimming were derived from the DNA, and the V and J assignments and clone size from that table. The sample has 100,000 to 150,000 clones, approximately 86% seen once; the top ten hold roughly an eighth.

The sequenced material came from peripheral blood. This chain links TRBV30 with TRBJ2-7; D gene uncertain. The sequence was collected from an older woman with COVID-19, enrolled during active disease. This chain's CDR3 is CAWSTSGEQYF. CDR3 nucleotide sequence: TGTGCCTGGAGTACCTCGGGCGAGCAGTACTTC.